The source of this T cell receptor beta chain is a study of blood T cell repertoires in COVID-19. Cohorts were determined from participant-reported clinical history. CDR1 is SGHTS, CDR2 YDEGEE, per germline. The CDR3 sequence is 15 residues long. V was pared by 3 bases and J by 6 bases, with 16 bases between. This clone was counted only a few times. The data were produced by immunoSEQ multiplex PCR, yet TCRdb's version contains in-frame clones alone and is incomplete. Of over 120,000 clones listed, approximately 87% are singletons. The TCR originated in a man in his sixties who had recovered from COVID-19. Sample: PBMCs or T cells enriched from blood (not recorded which). This chain links TRBV5-8 with TRBJ1-3; possible D gene TRBD1, 5 bases. CDR3 nucleotide sequence: TGTGCCAGCAGCTCGGGACTGACGTCGGTAAACACCATATATTTT. Encoded protein: CASSSGLTSVNTIYF.